This T cell receptor beta chain was sequenced for a study of shared clonotypes between healthy human individuals. Study as a whole: A couple of female and three male donors aged 18 to 49 were enrolled. CD8 memory received one plate per donor, CD8 naive two, CD4 memory three and CD4 naive three.

Using immunoSEQ multiplex PCR, the repertoire was profiled, and TCRdb retains in-frame clones only, with some absent. The data contain 2 million to 2.5 million clones, approximately 95% of them seen just once; the ten biggest clones take up approximately 0.13%. The donors, healthy adults who were HIV-negative, had experienced no recent acute infections or vaccinations. CDR1 is SGHNT, CDR2 YYREEE, per germline (reference sequence). Trimming cost V 0 bases and J 7 bases, with 14 bases left between them. This CDR3 contains 16 residues. Sequences were obtained from naive CD4+ T cells sorted from blood. Documented subset: CD45RA+ positively selected. The sequence was obtained from a man younger than 30 in good health. V is TRBV5-4 and J is TRBJ1-6, with D unclear. Here the CDR3 DNA reads TGTGCCAGCAGCTTGGAGGTGGGAGTTGGGAATTCACCCCTCCACTTT. It yields the protein CASSLEVGVGNSPLHF.